The clone carrying this T cell receptor (beta chain) was seen a single time. The data are from a study of OX40 agonist ivuxolimab in advanced cancers. The wider study: Each patient was given ivuxolimab into a vein every 2 weeks, at 0.01 to 10 mg/kg. Partial responses were seen in three patients, one with hepatocellular carcinoma and two with cutaneous melanoma.

V lost 3 bases, J lost 3 bases, and 6 bases lay in between. The CDR3 sequence is 13 residues long. Germline loops: CDR1 MNHEY, CDR2 SMNVEV (reference sequence). Some clones are missing from TCRdb's copy, which holds only in-frame ones; the method was immunoSEQ multiplex PCR. The data show tens of thousands of clones, about 81% seen once. The sequences come from CD4+ or CD8+ T cells sorted from blood, collected in a trial of the OX40 agonist ivuxolimab. The origin of this receptor is an adult with an advanced solid tumor such as melanoma, head and neck, liver or kidney cancer. The V and J genes are TRBV27 and TRBJ1-5; D ambiguous. Written as DNA, the CDR3 is TGTGCCAGCAGTTTGCGACTCAATCAGCCCCAGCATTTT. Amino acid sequence: CASSLRLNQPQHF.